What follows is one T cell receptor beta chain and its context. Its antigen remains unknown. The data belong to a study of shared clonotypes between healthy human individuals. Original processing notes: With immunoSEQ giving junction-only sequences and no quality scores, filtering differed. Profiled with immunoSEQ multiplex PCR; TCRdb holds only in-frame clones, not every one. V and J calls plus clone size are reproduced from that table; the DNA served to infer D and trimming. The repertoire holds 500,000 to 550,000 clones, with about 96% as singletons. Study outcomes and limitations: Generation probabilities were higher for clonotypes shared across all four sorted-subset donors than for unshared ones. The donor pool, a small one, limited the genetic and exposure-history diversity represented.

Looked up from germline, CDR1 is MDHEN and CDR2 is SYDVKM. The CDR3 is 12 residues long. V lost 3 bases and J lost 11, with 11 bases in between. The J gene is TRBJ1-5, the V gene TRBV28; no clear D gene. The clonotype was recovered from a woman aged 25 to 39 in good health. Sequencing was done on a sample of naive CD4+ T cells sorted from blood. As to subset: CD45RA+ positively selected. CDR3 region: CASSLALTAQHF. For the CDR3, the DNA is TGTGCCAGCAGTTTGGCACTTACAGCCCAGCATTTT.